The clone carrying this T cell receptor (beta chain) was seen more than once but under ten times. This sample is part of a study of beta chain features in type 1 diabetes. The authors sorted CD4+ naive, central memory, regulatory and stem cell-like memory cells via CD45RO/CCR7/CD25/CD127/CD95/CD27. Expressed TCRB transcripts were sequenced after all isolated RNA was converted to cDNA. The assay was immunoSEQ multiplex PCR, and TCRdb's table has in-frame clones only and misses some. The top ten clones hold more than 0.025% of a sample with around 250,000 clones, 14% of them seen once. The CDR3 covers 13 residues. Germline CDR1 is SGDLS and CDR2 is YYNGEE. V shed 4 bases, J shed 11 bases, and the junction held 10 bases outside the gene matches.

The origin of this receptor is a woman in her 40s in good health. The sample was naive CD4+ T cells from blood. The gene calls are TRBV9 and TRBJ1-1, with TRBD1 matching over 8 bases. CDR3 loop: CASSPGTGGKAFF. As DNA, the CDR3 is TGTGCCAGCAGCCCAGGGACAGGCGGGAAGGCTTTCTTT. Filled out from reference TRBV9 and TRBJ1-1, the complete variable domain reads DSGVTQTPKHLITATGQRVTLRCSPRSGDLSVYWYQQSLDQGLQFLIQYYNGEERAKGNILERFSAQQFPDLHSELNLSSLELGDSALYFCASSPGTGGKAFFGQGTRLTVV.